One sample yielded the 8 T cell receptor beta chains listed below, sequenced in a study of cytomegalovirus exposure and HLA in healthy donors. Primers for the PCR totalled 60 Vbeta and 13 Jbeta. Assay used: immunoSEQ multiplex PCR; TCRdb lists only in-frame clones, some missing. Among about 130,000 clones, approximately 80% were seen once, and the ten largest hold about 2.2%. The specimen sequenced was PBMCs. The origin of the receptors is a man younger than 45 in good health and CMV-seronegative.

This rearrangement joins TRBV6-1 to TRBJ2-5; the D is unclear. The germline V gene encodes CDR1 MNHNS and CDR2 SASEGT. Trimming took off 5 bases at V and 5 bases at J, with 18 bases between the two ends. The CDR3 sequence is 15 residues long. The CDR3 sequence is CASSNTLDPGETQYF. In DNA form, the CDR3 reads TGTGCCAGCAGTAATACTCTAGACCCTGGGGAGACCCAGTACTTC.

The chain employs TRBV15 and TRBJ2-5, with D possibly matching TRBD2 (6 bases). Looked up from germline, CDR1 is LNHNV and CDR2 is YYDKDF (reference sequence). The V end was cut by 3 bases, the J end by 4 bases, with 18 bases between. The CDR3 loop spans 16 amino acids. This CDR3 is CATSSTLGGDRETQYF. The CDR3 region has the DNA TGTGCCACCAGCAGTACCCTCGGAGGGGACCGAGAGACCCAGTACTTC.

The CDR3 region is CASRRRGLEHYEQYF. As DNA, the CDR3 is TGTGCCAGCAGGCGGAGAGGACTCGAGCATTATGAGCAGTACTTC. The V and J genes are TRBV6-5 and TRBJ2-7; D is possibly TRBD2 (5 bases). Trimming took off 6 bases at V and 7 bases at J, with 22 bases between the two ends. CDR1 MNHEY and CDR2 SVGAGI come from the germline V gene. The length of the CDR3 is 15 residues.

The genes are TRBV28 and TRBJ2-7, with TRBD2 identical over 7 bases. This CDR3 has 14 amino acids. V was clipped by 5 bases and J by 0 bases; unmatched bases: 4. The V gene's germline CDR1 is MDHEN and CDR2 SYDVKM. The CDR3 DNA sequence: TGTGCCAGCAGTCGGAGCGGGAACTCCTACGAGCAGTACTTC. The encoded protein is CASSRSGNSYEQYF.

With respect to this clone: Other DNA sequences of this sample code for an identical CDR3. The V call is TRBV5-1, the J call TRBJ2-1; the match to TRBD2 covers 9 bases. Germline CDR1 and CDR2: SGHRS and YFSETQ. J was trimmed by 7 bases and V by 3 bases; bases with no gene match: 8. The CDR3 runs 15 residues. This CDR3 is CASSSLAGGRNEQFF. The CDR3 DNA reads as TGCGCCAGCAGCTCCCTGGCGGGAGGGCGAAATGAGCAGTTCTTC.

The chain employs TRBV9 and TRBJ2-1, with 7 bases identical to TRBD2. This CDR3 contains 14 residues. Germline trimming cut 1 base from V and 5 bases from J; bases unmatched to any gene: 3. The V gene's germline CDR1 is SGDLS and CDR2 YYNGEE. CDR3 sequence: CASSVHLADNEQFF. CDR3 sequence (DNA): TGTGCCAGCAGCGTACATCTAGCGGACAATGAGCAGTTCTTC.

This chain joins TRBV10-1 and TRBJ1-5; possibly TRBD1 for D (5 bases). This CDR3 spans 14 amino acids. Germline CDR1 WNHNN, CDR2 SYGVQD (reference sequence). Trimming pared 5 bases from V and 7 bases from J, leaving 15 bases between. The CDR3 loop reads CASSHSGGGQPQHF. The CDR3, as DNA: TGCGCCAGCAGTCATTCCGGGGGGGGACAGCCCCAGCATTTT.

J is TRBJ2-7 and V is TRBV7-6, with a tentative D call TRBD2 (5 bases). Trimming took 4 bases from V and 0 from J, leaving 16 bases between them. There are 16 residues in the CDR3. Germline V gene lookup returns CDR1 SGHVS and CDR2 FNYEAQ. CDR3 protein: CASSSPPKRGSYEQYF. The CDR3 DNA sequence: TGTGCCAGCAGCTCCCCGCCAAAACGGGGCTCCTACGAGCAGTACTTC. Supplemented by reference TRBV7-6 and TRBJ2-7, the full variable domain reads GAGVSQSPRYKVTKRGQDVALRCDPISGHVSLYWYRQALGQGPEFLTYFNYEAQQDKSGLPNDRFSAERPEGSISTLTIQRTEQRDSAMYRCASSSPPKRGSYEQYFGPGTRLTVT.